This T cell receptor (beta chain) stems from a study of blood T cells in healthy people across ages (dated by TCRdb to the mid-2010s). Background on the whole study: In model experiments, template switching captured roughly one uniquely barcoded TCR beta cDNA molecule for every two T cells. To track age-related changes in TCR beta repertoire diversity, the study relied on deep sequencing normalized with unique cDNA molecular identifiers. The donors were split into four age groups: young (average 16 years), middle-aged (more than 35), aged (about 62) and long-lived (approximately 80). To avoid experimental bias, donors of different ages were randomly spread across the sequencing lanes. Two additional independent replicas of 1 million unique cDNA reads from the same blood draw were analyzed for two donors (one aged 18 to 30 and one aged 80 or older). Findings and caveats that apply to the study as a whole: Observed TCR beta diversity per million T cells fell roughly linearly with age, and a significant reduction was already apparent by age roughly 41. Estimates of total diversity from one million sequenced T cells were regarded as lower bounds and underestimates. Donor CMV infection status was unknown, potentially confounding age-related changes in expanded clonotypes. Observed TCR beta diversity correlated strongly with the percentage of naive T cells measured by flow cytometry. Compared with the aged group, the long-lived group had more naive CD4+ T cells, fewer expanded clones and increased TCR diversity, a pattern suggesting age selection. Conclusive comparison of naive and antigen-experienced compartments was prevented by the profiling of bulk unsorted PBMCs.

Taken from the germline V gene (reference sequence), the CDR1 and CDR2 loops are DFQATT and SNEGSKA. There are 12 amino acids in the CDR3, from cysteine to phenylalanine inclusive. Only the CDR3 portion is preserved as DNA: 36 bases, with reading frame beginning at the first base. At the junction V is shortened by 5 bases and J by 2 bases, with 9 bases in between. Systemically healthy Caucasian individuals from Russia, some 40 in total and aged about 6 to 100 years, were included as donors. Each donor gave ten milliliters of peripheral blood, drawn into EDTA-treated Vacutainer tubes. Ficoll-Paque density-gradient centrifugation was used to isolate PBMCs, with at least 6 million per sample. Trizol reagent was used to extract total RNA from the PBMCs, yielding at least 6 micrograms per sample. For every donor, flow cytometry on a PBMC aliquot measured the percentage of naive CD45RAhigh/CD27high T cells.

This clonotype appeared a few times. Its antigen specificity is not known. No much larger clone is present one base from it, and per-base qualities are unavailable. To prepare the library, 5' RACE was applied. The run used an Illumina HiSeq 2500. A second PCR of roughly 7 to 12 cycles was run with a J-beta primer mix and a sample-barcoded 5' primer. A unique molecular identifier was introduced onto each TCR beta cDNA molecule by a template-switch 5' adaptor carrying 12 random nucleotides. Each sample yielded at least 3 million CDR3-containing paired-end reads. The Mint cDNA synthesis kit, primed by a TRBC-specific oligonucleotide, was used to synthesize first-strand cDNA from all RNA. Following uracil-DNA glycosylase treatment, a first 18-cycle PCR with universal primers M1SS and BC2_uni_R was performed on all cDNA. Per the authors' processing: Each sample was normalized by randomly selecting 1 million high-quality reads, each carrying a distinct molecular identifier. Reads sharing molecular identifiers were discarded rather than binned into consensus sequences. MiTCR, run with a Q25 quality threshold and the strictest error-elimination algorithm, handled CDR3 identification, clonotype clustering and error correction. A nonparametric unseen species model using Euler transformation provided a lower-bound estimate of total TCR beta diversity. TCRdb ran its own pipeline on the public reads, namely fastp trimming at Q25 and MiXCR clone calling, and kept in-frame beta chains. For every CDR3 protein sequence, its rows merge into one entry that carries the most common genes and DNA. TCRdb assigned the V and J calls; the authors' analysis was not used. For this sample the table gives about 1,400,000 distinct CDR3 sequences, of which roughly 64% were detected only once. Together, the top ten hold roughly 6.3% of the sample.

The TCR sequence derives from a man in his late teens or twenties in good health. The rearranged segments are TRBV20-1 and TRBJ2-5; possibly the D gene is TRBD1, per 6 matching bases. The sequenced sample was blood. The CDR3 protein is CSASDRQETQYF. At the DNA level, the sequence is TGCAGTGCTTCGGACAGACAAGAGACCCAGTACTTC.